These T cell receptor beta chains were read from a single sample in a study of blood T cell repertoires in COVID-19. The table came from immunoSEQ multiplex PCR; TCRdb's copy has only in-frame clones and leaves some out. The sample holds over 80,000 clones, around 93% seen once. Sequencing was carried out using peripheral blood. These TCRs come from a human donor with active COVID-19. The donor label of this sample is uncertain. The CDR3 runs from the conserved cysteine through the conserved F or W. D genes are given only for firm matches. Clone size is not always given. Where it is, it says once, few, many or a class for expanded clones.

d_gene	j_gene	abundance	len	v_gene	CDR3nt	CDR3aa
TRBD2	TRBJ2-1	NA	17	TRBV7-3	TGTGCCAGCAGCTTAGCTTATCGACTAGCGGGATACAATGAGCAGTTCTTC	CASSLAYRLAGYNEQFF
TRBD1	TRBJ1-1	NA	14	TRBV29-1	TGCAGCGTTGAAGAGACAGGGGGCGCGACTGAAGCTTTCTTT	CSVEETGGATEAFF
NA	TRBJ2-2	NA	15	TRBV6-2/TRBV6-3	TGTGCCAGCAGTTCGGACATCTCGAACACCGGGGAGCTGTTTTTT	CASSSDISNTGELFF
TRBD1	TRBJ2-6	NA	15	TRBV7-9	TGTGCCAGCAGCCCGACAGGGTCGGGGGCCAACGTCCTGACTTTC	CASSPTGSGANVLTF
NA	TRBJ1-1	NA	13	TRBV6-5	TGTGCCAGCAGGCGCCTAGGCGACACTGAAGCTTTCTTT	CASRRLGDTEAFF
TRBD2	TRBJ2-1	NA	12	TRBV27	TGTGCCAGCAGGGGACTAGCGGATGAGCAGTTCTTC	CASRGLADEQFF
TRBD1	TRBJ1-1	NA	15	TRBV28	TGTGCCAGCAGTTCCCCGGACAGGGGTAAGACTGAAGCTTTCTTT	CASSSPDRGKTEAFF
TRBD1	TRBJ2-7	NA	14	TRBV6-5	TGTGCCAGCAGTCGGGGACAGGGAGGCAACGAGCAGTACTTC	CASSRGQGGNEQYF
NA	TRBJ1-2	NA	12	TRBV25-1	TGTGCCAGCAGTGAATATACAGCCGGCTACACCTTC	CASSEYTAGYTF
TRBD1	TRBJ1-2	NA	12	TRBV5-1	TGCGCCAGCAGCTACCGGGACAGGGGCTACACCTTC	CASSYRDRGYTF
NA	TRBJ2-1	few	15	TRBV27	TGTGCCAGCAGTGTGGACTACCGGTCCCTAGATGAGCAGTTCTTC	CASSVDYRSLDEQFF
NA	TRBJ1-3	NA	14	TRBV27	TGTGCCAGCAGTATAGACAGCTCTGGAAACACCATATATTTT	CASSIDSSGNTIYF
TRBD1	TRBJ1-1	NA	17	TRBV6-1	TGTGCCAGCAGTGAAGCTCCAGGGGGCGAGGGGAACACTGAAGCTTTCTTT	CASSEAPGGEGNTEAFF
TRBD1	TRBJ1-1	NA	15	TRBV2	TGTGCCAGCAATCCGGGACAGGGGGCGAGTACTGAAGCTTTCTTT	CASNPGQGASTEAFF
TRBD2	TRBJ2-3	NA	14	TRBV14	TGTGCCAGCAGCCCCTCAGCGGGGCCACGTACGCAGTATTTT	CASSPSAGPRTQYF
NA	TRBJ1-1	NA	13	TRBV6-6	TGTGCCAGCAGTTACTCAGGGGAAACTGAAGCTTTCTTT	CASSYSGETEAFF
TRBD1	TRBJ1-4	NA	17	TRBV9	TGTGCCAGCAGCCCGGGACAGGGGGAGGCAACTAATGAAAAACTGTTTTTT	CASSPGQGEATNEKLFF
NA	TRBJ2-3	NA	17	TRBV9	TGTGCCAGCAGCGCCCAGCCCGGGACTTCTAGCACAGATACGCAGTATTTT	CASSAQPGTSSTDTQYF
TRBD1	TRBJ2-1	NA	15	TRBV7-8	TGTGCCAGCAGTCTACAGGGGGCAGGTCCGGATGAGCAGTTCTTC	CASSLQGAGPDEQFF
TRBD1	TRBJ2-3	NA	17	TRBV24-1	TGTGCCACCAGTGCCAGAGCGCAGGGGGAGATGAGAGATACGCAGTATTTT	CATSARAQGEMRDTQYF
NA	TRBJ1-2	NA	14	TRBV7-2	TGTGCCAGCAGCTTATCGGGAACCGGGTATGGCTACACCTTC	CASSLSGTGYGYTF
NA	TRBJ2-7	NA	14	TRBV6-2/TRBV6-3	TGTGCCAGCAGTTTACAAAACCGGGACTACGAGCAGTACTTC	CASSLQNRDYEQYF
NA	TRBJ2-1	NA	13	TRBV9	TGTGCCAGCAGCCCCCTAAGGGGCCCCGAGCAGTTCTTC	CASSPLRGPEQFF
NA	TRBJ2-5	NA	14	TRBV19	TGTGCCAGTAGTATCGGACGGGGGCAAGAGACCCAGTACTTC	CASSIGRGQETQYF
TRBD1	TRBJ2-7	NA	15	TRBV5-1	TGCGCCAGCAGTGCAGGACAGGGGGGCGTATACGAGCAGTACTTC	CASSAGQGGVYEQYF
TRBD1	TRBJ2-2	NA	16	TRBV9	TGTGCCAGCAGCCCCCGACAGGGGGCAGACACCGGGGAGCTGTTTTTT	CASSPRQGADTGELFF
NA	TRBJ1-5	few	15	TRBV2	TGTGCCAGCAGTGAGGAGAGAGCTAGCAATCAGCCCCAGCATTTT	CASSEERASNQPQHF
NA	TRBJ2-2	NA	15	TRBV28	TGTGCCAGCAGTTGGACACGAGAGAACACCGGGGAGCTGTTTTTT	CASSWTRENTGELFF
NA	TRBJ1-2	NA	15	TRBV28	TGTGCCAGCAGTCCCCACACCGACAGGCCGGGTGGCTACACCTTC	CASSPHTDRPGGYTF
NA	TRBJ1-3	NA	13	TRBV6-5	TGTGCCAGCGGGACAAATTCTGGAAACACCATATATTTT	CASGTNSGNTIYF
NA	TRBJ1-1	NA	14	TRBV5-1	TGCGCCAGCAGATACAGTACGGGAAACACTGAAGCTTTCTTT	CASRYSTGNTEAFF
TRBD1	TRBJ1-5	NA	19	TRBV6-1	TGTGCCAGCAGTGCCAGGAGGGGGGACAGGGACAAAAGTAATCAGCCCCAGCATTTT	CASSARRGDRDKSNQPQHF
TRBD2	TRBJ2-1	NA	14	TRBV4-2	TGTGCCAGCAGCGCAAGCGGGGCGAACAATGAGCAGTTCTTC	CASSASGANNEQFF
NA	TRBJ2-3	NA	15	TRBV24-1	TGTGCCACCAGTGATTCCTGGACTGGCACAGATACGCAGTATTTT	CATSDSWTGTDTQYF
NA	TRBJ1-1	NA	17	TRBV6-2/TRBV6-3	TGTGCCAGCAGTTACCCGGGGAGAAAGCCCATGAACACTGAAGCTTTCTTT	CASSYPGRKPMNTEAFF
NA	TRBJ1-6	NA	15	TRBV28	TGTGCCAGCAGTCCTGCGGCCGGGAGGGATTCACCCCTCCACTTT	CASSPAAGRDSPLHF
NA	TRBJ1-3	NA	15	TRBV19	TGTGCCAGTAGAGGGGCTGGGTCTTCGAGAAACACCATATATTTT	CASRGAGSSRNTIYF
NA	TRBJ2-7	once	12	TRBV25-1	TGTGCCAGCAGTGAGCAGGGTTTCGAGCAGTACTTC	CASSEQGFEQYF
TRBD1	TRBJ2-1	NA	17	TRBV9	TGTGCCAGCAGCCCCCCCGCCGGGACAGGGGGCGTAGATGAGCAGTTCTTC	CASSPPAGTGGVDEQFF